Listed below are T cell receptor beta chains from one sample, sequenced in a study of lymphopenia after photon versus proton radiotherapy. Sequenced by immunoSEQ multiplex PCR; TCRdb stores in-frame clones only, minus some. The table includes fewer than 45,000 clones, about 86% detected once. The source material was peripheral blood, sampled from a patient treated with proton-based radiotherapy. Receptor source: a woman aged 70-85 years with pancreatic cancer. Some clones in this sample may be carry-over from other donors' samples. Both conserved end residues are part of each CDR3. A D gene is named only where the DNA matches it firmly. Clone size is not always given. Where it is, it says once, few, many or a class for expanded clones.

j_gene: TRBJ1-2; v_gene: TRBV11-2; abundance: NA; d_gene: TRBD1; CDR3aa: CASSPRAGGSYGYTF; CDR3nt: TGTGCCAGCAGCCCCCGAGCAGGGGGCTCCTATGGCTACACCTTC
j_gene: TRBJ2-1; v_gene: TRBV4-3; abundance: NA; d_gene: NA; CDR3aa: CASSQDRLASNEQFF; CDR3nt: TGCGCCAGCAGCCAAGATCGGCTAGCGAGCAATGAGCAGTTCTTC
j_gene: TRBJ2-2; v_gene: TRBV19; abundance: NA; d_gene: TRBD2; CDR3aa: CASSIRTSRNTGELFF; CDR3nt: TGTGCCAGTAGTATCCGGACTAGCAGGAACACCGGGGAGCTGTTTTTT
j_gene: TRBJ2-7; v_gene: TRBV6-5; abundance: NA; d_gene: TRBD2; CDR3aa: CASSSTTSGTYEQYF; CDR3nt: TGTGCCAGCAGTAGCACTACTAGCGGTACCTACGAGCAGTACTTC
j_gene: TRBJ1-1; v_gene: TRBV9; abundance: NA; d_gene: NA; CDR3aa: CASSVEMNTEAFF; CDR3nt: TGTGCCAGCAGCGTAGAAATGAACACTGAAGCTTTCTTT
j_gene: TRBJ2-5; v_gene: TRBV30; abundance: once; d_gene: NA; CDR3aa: CAWTWTPQGETQYF; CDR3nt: TGTGCCTGGACGTGGACCCCTCAGGGGGAGACCCAGTACTTC
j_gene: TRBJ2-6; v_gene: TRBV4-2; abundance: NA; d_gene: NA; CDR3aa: CASSQDGGGGANVLTF; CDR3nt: TGTGCCAGCAGCCAAGATGGAGGTGGTGGGGCCAACGTCCTGACTTTC
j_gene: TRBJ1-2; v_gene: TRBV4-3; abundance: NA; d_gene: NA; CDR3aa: CASSQDQRGGYGYTF; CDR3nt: TGCGCCAGCAGCCAAGATCAACGGGGGGGCTATGGCTACACCTTC
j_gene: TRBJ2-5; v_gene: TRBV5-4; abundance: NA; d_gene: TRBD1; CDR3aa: CASSSGGQGTGETQYF; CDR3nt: TGTGCCAGCAGCTCAGGGGGACAGGGGACAGGAGAGACCCAGTACTTC
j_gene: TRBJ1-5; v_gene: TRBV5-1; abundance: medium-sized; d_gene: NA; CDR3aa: CASSLEGGSNQPQHF; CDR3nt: TGCGCCAGCAGCTTGGAGGGAGGTAGCAATCAGCCCCAGCATTTT
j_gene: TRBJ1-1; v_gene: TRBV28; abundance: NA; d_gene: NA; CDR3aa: CASRLGWTEAFF; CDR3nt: TGTGCCAGCAGACTGGGCTGGACTGAAGCTTTCTTT
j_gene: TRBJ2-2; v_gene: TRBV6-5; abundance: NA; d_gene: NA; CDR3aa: CASSYGVGTNTGELFF; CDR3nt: TGTGCCAGCAGTTACGGGGTGGGGACCAACACCGGGGAGCTGTTTTTT
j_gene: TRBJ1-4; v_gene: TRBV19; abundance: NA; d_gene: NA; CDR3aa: CASSITASGTEYEKLFF; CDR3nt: TGTGCCAGTAGTATTACCGCCTCCGGGACGGAATATGAAAAACTGTTTTTT
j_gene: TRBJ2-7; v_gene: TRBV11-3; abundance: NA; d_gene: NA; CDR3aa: CASSLETGPSYEQYF; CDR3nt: TGTGCCAGCAGCTTAGAGACGGGGCCCTCCTACGAGCAGTACTTC
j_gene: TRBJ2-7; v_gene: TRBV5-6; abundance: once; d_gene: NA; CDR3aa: CASSFGQAYYEQYF; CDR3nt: TGTGCCAGCAGCTTCGGTCAGGCCTACTACGAGCAGTACTTC